This T cell receptor beta chain was identified during a study of a mutant IDH1 vaccine in newly diagnosed glioma. Study at large: Patients had eight vaccinations, in weeks 1, 3, 5, 7, 11, 15, 19 and 23. Earlier therapy was either radiotherapy, temozolomide, or both, and most got both.

Concerning this clone: What it binds is unknown.

This CDR3 has 14 amino acids. The germline CDR1 and CDR2 sequences are SGHRS and YFSETQ. The repertoire was sequenced with immunoSEQ multiplex PCR; TCRdb's copy has only in-frame clones and lacks some. The data hold 45,000 to 65,000 clones, with over 75% observed a single time. The study's findings and limits: Pseudoprogression apparently tracked independently of changes in top peripheral T cell clonotypes.

This sample's time point: week 11, during vaccination. Mutant IDH1 20-mer peptide, at 300 ug, made up each vaccine dose, with topical imiquimod. The chain joins TRBV5-1 to TRBJ2-5; D is unresolved. The DNA matches TRBJ2-7 better at its end, which makes the J call doubtful. Sequences were derived from PBMCs, sampled from a glioma patient whose treatment included an IDH1 peptide vaccine. The clonotype originates from a man aged 50 or older with glioma. CDR3 region: CASSFVDRSYEQYF. CDR3 in DNA: TGCGCCAGCAGCTTTGTAGATCGCTCCTACGAGCAGTACTTC.